A single sample gave rise to the 13 T cell receptor beta chains below, sequenced in a study of blood T cells in healthy people across ages. Then a second PCR, running about 6 to 11 cycles, was carried out with a sample-barcoded 5' primer and a J-beta primer mix. Via MiXCR, TCRdb re-called the 5' RACE reads, giving one row per CDR3 protein. This repertoire shows about 800,000 distinct CDR3 sequences, 20% to 25% found once; its top ten account for around 3.6%. These data were also filed under a second study, of T cells of mothers and their children.

The sample was blood. These receptors were collected from a boy aged 5-17 years in good health.

The V gene is TRBV7-6, the J gene TRBJ2-1; weak D call: TRBD2 (6 bases). Trimming removed 4 bases from V and 5 bases from J, with 12 bases in between. From germline, CDR1 is SGHVS and CDR2 FNYEAQ. The CDR3 contains 14 residues. CDR3 bases: TGTGCCAGCAGCTCGGGCGGAGGGGACAATGAGCAGTTCTTC. This translates into CASSSGGGDNEQFF.

This clonotype came up a few times. V usage is TRBV9 and J usage is TRBJ2-2; TRBD2 is a possible D gene (7 bases). The CDR3 spans 21 residues. Germline values: CDR1 SGDLS, CDR2 YYNGEE. Trimming took off 3 bases at V and 3 bases at J, with 30 bases between the two ends. The CDR3 is CASSGGPPSGNPSGDTGELFF. CDR3 nucleotides: TGTGCCAGCAGCGGGGGGCCGCCTAGCGGAAACCCTTCCGGCGACACCGGGGAGCTGTTTTTT.

The chain combines TRBV20-1 with TRBJ2-5; D is ambiguous. Germline V gene lookup returns CDR1 DFQATT and CDR2 SNEGSKA (reference sequence). The CDR3 totals 17 residues. V was shortened by 0 bases and J by 1 base, with 18 bases between the two germline ends. Written as DNA, the CDR3 is TGCAGTGCTAGAGAAATTTCAAGGCTTCGACCCCAAGAGACCCAGTACTTC. Translated: CSAREISRLRPQETQYF.

A few counts support this clonotype. V usage is TRBV28 and J usage is TRBJ1-2; D gene unclear. Germline-derived CDR1 and CDR2 are MDHEN and SYDVKM. The CDR3 sequence is 14 residues long. V was trimmed by 4 bases and J by 0 bases, leaving 9 bases between them. The CDR3 is CASSWSLANYGYTF. CDR3 sequence (DNA): TGTGCCAGCAGTTGGTCTCTGGCTAACTATGGCTACACCTTC.

V and J are TRBV7-2 and TRBJ2-7, with 10 bases matching TRBD1. Germline values: CDR1 SGHTA, CDR2 FQGNSA. Trimming removed 4 bases from V and 3 bases from J; junction bases left unmatched: 6. The CDR3 spans 15 residues. In nucleotides, the CDR3 is TGTGCCAGCAGCTACACCGGGACAGGGGACTACGAGCAGTACTTC. Its protein product is CASSYTGTGDYEQYF. Together with reference TRBV7-2 and TRBJ2-7, the CDR3 gives the full variable domain: GAGVSQSPSNKVTEKGKDVELRCDPISGHTALYWYRQSLGQGLEFLIYFQGNSAPDKSGLPSDRFSAERTGGSVSTLTIQRTQQEDSAVYLCASSYTGTGDYEQYFGPGTRLTVT.

This clonotype was counted many times. The chain uses TRBV10-2 and TRBJ2-7; TRBD1 aligns across 9 bases. CDR1 and CDR2 from the germline V gene are WSHSY and SAAADI. The CDR3 totals 14 residues. V shed 4 bases and J 3 bases; nucleotides not matched to a gene: 4. The CDR3 is CASSGWDRDYEQYF. For the CDR3, the DNA is TGCGCCAGCAGTGGCTGGGACAGGGACTACGAGCAGTACTTC.

This sequence joins TRBV7-2 and TRBJ1-3; no reliable D call. V was trimmed by 2 bases and J by 4 bases, leaving 12 bases between them. The CDR3 extends over 15 amino acids. Per germline, CDR1 SGHTA and CDR2 FQGNSA. The CDR3 loop is CASSLTEVRGNTIYF. The CDR3 bases are TGTGCCAGCAGCTTAACGGAGGTCCGGGGAAACACCATATATTTT.

With respect to this clonotype: The junction departs from germline at one end; a sequencing error may be responsible. This chain connects TRBV7-9 to TRBJ1-2; TRBD1 matches at 7 bases. Germline V CDR1 and CDR2: SEHNR, FQNEAQ (reference sequence). This CDR3 contains 15 residues. The CDR3 loop is CVSSLVLPGGYGYTF. The CDR3, as DNA: TGTGTCAGCAGCTTAGTTCTTCCAGGGGGCTATGGCTACACCTTC.

This chain uses TRBV15 with TRBJ2-5, with 7 positions matching TRBD1. Germline V gene data show CDR1 as LNHNV and CDR2 as YYDKDF (reference sequence). V dropped 0 bases and J dropped 4; count of bases not matched to a gene: 8. This CDR3 has 16 residues. The DNA for the CDR3 is TGTGCCACCAGCAGAGACCTCATAGGGGGCGGAGAGACCCAGTACTTC. This encodes CATSRDLIGGGETQYF.

The genes are TRBV20-1 and TRBJ1-4; 7 bases align to TRBD1. CDR3 size: 14 residues. V trimming: 5 bases; J trimming: 2 bases; junction bases outside the gene matches: 5. The germline gives CDR1 DFQATT, CDR2 SNEGSKA (reference sequence). The CDR3 loop reads CSAQQGNTNEKLFF. The CDR3 nucleotides read TGCAGTGCTCAACAGGGGAATACTAATGAAAAACTGTTTTTT.

The chain combines TRBV15 with TRBJ1-2; 8 nucleotides match TRBD1. The germline gives CDR1 LNHNV, CDR2 YYDKDF (reference sequence). V gave up 1 base and J gave up 4 bases; unmatched junction bases: 5. This CDR3 is 15 amino acids long. CDR3 DNA: TGTGCCACCAGCAGAGTTCGACAGGGGTTCTATGGCTACACCTTC. It encodes CATSRVRQGFYGYTF.

This clonotype was seen only a few times. The rearrangement joins TRBV3-1 to TRBJ2-7; 8 nucleotides line up with TRBD1. Germline V gives CDR1 LGHDT, CDR2 YNNKEL (reference sequence). This CDR3 region has 16 residues. Germline trimming cut 0 bases from V and 1 base from J; bases unmatched to any gene: 5. CDR3 region: CASSQDRGTGSYEQYF. DNA of the CDR3: TGTGCCAGCAGCCAAGATCGTGGGACAGGTTCCTACGAGCAGTACTTC.

This clonotype was seen a few times. The V gene is TRBV12-3 or TRBV12-4, the J gene TRBJ2-4, with D maybe TRBD1 (5 bases). The germline V and J ends were trimmed by 6 bases and 0 bases, with 12 bases remaining between them. This CDR3 spans 15 amino acids. The CDR3 DNA reads TGTGCCAGCAGCCCCAGGGTCCTAGCCAAAAACATTCAGTACTTC. It codes for CASSPRVLAKNIQYF.